The clone carrying this T cell receptor (beta chain) was observed many times. This CDR3 has 13 amino acids. Germline V gene sequence: CDR1 DFQATT, CDR2 SNEGSKA (reference sequence). The ends were cut back, 3 bases at V and 3 bases at J, with 11 bases in the middle. This sample stems from a study of T-cell reconstitution after alpha-beta-depleted transplantation in children. Preparing the TCRbeta library involved the use of unique molecular identifiers. TCRdb independently ran MiXCR on the PCR reads; one entry per CDR3 protein. The sample records some 220,000 distinct CDR3 sequences, around 9.5% being singletons.

This sequence originates from a human donor who donated a stem cell graft to a child with acute lymphoblastic leukemia. The V gene is TRBV20-1, the J gene TRBJ2-5; no firm D call. This material consisted of PBMCs from the stem cell graft donor, taken from the stem cell graft. CDR3 bases: TGCAGTGCTAGTGTCGGAATTAAAGAGACCCAGTACTTC. This sequence encodes CSASVGIKETQYF.